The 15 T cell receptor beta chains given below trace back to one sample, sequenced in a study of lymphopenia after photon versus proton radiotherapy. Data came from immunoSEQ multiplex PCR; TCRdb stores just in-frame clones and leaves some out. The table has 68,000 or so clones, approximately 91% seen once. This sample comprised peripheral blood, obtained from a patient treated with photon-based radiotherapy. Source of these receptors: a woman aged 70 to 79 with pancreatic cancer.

The CDR3 DNA is TGTGCCAGCAGTTTAGGGGGAGGTCCCTACGAGCAGTACTTC. This codes for CASSLGGGPYEQYF. V usage is TRBV28 and J usage is TRBJ2-7, with TRBD2 as a possible D gene (6 bases). V was trimmed by 2 bases and J by 2 bases, leaving 10 bases between them. Germline V lookup: CDR1 MDHEN, CDR2 SYDVKM. This CDR3 is built from 14 residues.

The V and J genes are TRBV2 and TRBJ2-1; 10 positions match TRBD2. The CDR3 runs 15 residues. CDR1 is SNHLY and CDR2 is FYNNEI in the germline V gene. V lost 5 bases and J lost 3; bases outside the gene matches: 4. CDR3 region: CASSLSGRFYNEQFF. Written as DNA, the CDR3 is TGTGCCAGCAGTCTTAGCGGGAGGTTCTACAATGAGCAGTTCTTC.

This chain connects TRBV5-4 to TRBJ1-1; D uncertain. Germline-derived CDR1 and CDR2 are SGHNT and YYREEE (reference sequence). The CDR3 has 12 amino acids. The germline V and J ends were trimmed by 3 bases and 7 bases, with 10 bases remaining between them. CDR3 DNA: TGTGCCAGCAGCTCCGGACGGAATGAAGCTTTCTTT. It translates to CASSSGRNEAFF. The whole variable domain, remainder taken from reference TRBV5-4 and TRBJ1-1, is ETGVTQSPTHLIKTRGQQVTLRCSSQSGHNTVSWYQQALGQGPQFIFQYYREEENGRGNFPPRFSGLQFPNYSSELNVNALELDDSALYLCASSSGRNEAFFGQGTRLTVV.

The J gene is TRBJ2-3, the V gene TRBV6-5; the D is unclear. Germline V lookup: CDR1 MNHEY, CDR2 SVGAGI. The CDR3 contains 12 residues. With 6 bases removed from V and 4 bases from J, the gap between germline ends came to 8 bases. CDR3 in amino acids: CASSQRADTQYF. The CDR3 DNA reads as TGTGCCAGCAGCCAACGGGCAGATACGCAGTATTTT.

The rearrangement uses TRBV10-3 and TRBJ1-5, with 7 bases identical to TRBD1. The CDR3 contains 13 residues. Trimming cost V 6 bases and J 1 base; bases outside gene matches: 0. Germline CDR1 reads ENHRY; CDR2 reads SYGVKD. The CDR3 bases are TGTGCCATCAGGGACAGGAGCAATCAGCCCCAGCATTTT. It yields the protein CAIRDRSNQPQHF.

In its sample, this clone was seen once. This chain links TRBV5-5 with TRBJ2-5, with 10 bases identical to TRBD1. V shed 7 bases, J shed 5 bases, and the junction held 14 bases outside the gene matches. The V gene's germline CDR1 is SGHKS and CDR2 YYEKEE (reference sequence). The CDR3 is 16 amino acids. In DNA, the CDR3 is TGTGCCAGCGAGCTTGGGCCGGGACAGGGGCGGGAGACCCAGTACTTC. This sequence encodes CASELGPGQGRETQYF.

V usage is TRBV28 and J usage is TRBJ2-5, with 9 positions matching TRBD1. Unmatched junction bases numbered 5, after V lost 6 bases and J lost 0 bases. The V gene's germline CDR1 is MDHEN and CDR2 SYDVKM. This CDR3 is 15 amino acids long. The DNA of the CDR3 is TGTGCCAGCAGCCAGGGACAGGGATACCAAGAGACCCAGTACTTC. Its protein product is CASSQGQGYQETQYF.

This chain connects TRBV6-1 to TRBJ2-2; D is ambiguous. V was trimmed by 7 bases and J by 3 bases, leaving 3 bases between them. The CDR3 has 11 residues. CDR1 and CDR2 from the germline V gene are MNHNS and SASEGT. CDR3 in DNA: TGTGCCAGCATGGACACCGGGGAGCTGTTTTTT. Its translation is CASMDTGELFF.

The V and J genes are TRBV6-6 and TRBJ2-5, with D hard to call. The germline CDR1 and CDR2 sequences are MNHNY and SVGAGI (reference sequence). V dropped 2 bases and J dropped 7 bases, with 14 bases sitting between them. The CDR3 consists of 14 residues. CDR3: CASSYTDLIGTQYF. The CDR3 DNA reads TGTGCCAGCAGTTACACGGACCTCATCGGGACCCAGTACTTC.

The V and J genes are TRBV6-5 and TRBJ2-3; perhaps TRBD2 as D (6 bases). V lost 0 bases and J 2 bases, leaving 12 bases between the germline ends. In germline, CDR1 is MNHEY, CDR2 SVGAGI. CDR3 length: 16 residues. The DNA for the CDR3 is TGTGCCAGCAGTTACTCGACCGGCGGGATCACAGATACGCAGTATTTT. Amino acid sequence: CASSYSTGGITDTQYF.

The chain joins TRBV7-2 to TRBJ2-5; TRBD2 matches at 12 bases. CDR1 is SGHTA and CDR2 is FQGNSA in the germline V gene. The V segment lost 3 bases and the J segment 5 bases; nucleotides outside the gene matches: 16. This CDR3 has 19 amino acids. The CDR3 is CASSLGGSLTSGSGETQYF. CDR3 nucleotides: TGTGCCAGCAGCTTGGGGGGGTCCTTGACTAGCGGGAGTGGGGAGACCCAGTACTTC.

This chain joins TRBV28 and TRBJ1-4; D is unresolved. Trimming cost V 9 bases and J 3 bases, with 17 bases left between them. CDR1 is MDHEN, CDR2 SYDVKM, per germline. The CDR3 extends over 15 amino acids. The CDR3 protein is CASRHGGLANEKLFF. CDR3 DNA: TGTGCCAGTCGTCACGGAGGGCTCGCTAATGAAAAACTGTTTTTT.

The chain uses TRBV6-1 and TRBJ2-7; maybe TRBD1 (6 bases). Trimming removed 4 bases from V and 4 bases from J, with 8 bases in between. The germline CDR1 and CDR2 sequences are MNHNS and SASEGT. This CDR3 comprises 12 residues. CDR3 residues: CASSAQGYEQYF. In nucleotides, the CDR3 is TGTGCCAGCAGTGCCCAGGGGTACGAGCAGTACTTC.

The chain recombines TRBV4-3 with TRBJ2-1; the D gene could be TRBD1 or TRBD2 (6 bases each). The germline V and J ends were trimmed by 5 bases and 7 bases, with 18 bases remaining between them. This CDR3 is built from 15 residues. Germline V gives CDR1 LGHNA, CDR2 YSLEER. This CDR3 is CASSGGYRELNEQFF. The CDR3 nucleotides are TGCGCCAGCAGCGGGGGGTACAGGGAGTTGAATGAGCAGTTCTTC.

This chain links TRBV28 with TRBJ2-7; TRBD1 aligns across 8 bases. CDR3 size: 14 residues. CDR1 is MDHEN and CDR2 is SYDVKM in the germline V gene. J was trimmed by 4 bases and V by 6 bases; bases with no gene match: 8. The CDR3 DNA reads TGTGCCAGCAGAAACTCAGGGGGCAGTTACGAGCAGTACTTC. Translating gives CASRNSGGSYEQYF.